The 23 T cell receptor beta chains given below trace back to one sample, sequenced in a study of T cell responses to AZD1222 COVID-19 vaccine. Sequenced by immunoSEQ multiplex PCR; TCRdb stores in-frame clones only, minus some. The sample consists of fewer than 120,000 clones, around 90% of them appearing once. Specimen: peripheral blood, collected on day 0 of AZD1222 vaccination. These receptors all come from an adult in good health.

The chain is built from TRBV25-1 and TRBJ1-4; D may be TRBD1 (6 bases). Trimming removed 4 bases at V and 8 bases at J, with 17 bases between. The germline CDR1 and CDR2 sequences are MGHDK and SYGVNS. This CDR3 has 15 residues. The DNA of the CDR3 is TGTGCCAGCAGTGTTAATACAGGGACAAGCGAAAAACTGTTTTTT. This translates into CASSVNTGTSEKLFF.

The J gene is TRBJ2-7, the V gene TRBV9; D ambiguous. The V end lost 0 bases, the J end lost 2 bases, and 9 bases lay between the germline ends. This CDR3 has 14 amino acids. Germline lookup yields CDR1 SGDLS and CDR2 YYNGEE. DNA for the CDR3: TGTGCCAGCAGCGTAGACGGCGGAACCTACGAGCAGTACTTC. Protein: CASSVDGGTYEQYF.

The rearrangement links TRBV5-1 to TRBJ1-2, with unresolved D. V shed 0 bases and J shed 4 bases, with 10 bases lying between them. Germline CDR1 is SGHRS and CDR2 is YFSETQ. The CDR3 length is 14 residues. This CDR3 reads CASSLEAGTYGYTF. Here the CDR3 DNA reads TGCGCCAGCAGCTTGGAGGCGGGTACCTATGGCTACACCTTC. The entire variable domain, with the rest obtained from reference TRBV5-1 and TRBJ1-2, is as follows: KAGVTQTPRYLIKTRGQQVTLSCSPISGHRSVSWYQQTPGQGLQFLFEYFSETQRNKGNFPGRFSGRQFSNSRSEMNVSTLELGDSALYLCASSLEAGTYGYTFGSGTRLTVV.

This clone came up once. This chain links TRBV4-1 with TRBJ2-7; 8 bases are shared with TRBD2. This CDR3 contains 17 residues. The junction had 11 bases not matched to a gene; V was cut back by 1 base and J by 3 bases. CDR1 and CDR2 (germline): MGHRA, YSYEKL. CDR3 nucleotide sequence: TGCGCCAGCAGCCAAGGAGTAGCCTCAGCGGGGGTCTACGAGCAGTACTTC. Protein sequence: CASSQGVASAGVYEQYF.

For this clone: The sample has other DNA sequences that encode this CDR3 too. The rearrangement joins TRBV5-1 to TRBJ1-2; no definite D call. Between the trimmed V and J ends, which lost 0 bases and 4 bases, there was a span of 10 bases. This CDR3 contains 14 residues. CDR1 SGHRS and CDR2 YFSETQ come from the germline V gene. DNA for the CDR3: TGCGCCAGCAGCTTGGAGCAGAGCGGCTATGGCTACACCTTC. Its translation is CASSLEQSGYGYTF.

The V and J genes are TRBV2 and TRBJ1-5; 11 bases agree with TRBD1. CDR1 and CDR2 (germline): SNHLY, FYNNEI. CDR3 length: 17 residues. V shed 5 bases, J shed 6 bases, and the junction held 12 bases outside the gene matches. CDR3 bases: TGTGCCAGCAGTCAAGGACAGGGGGCCCAATCGGGTCAGCCCCAGCATTTT. Protein: CASSQGQGAQSGQPQHF.

The CDR3 DNA follows: TGCGCCAGCAGCCAAGAGGGCGTTGGTGAGCAGTTCTTC. It yields the protein CASSQEGVGEQFF. The chain couples TRBV4-1 to TRBJ2-1, with D unclear. CDR3 length: 13 residues. Trimming left V 0 bases short and J 9 bases short, with 9 bases between. Looked up from germline, CDR1 is MGHRA and CDR2 is YSYEKL.

The rearrangement links TRBV5-5 to TRBJ1-2; a possible D gene is TRBD1 (5 bases). This CDR3 contains 14 residues. The V end lost 6 bases, the J end lost 2 bases, and 14 bases lay between the germline ends. Per the germline V gene, CDR1 is SGHKS and CDR2 is YYEKEE (reference sequence). Here the CDR3 DNA reads TGTGCCAGCACCGTGGGTCCAGGGAACTATGGCTACACCTTC. It translates to CASTVGPGNYGYTF.

The genes are TRBV19 and TRBJ2-5; possible D gene TRBD1, 5 bases. This CDR3 comprises 14 residues. V was trimmed by 4 bases and J by 6 bases, leaving 15 bases between them. CDR1 LNHDA and CDR2 SQIVND come from the germline V gene (reference sequence). The CDR3 spells CASSTGGKDKTQYF. The CDR3 nucleotides read TGTGCCAGTAGTACAGGTGGGAAGGACAAGACCCAGTACTTC.

V gene TRBV29-1 combines with J gene TRBJ1-1; 9 bases align to TRBD1. The CDR3 contains 11 residues. CDR1 and CDR2 (germline): SQVTM, ANQGSEA. V shed 5 bases, J shed 10 bases, and the junction held 5 bases outside the gene matches. CDR3 bases: TGCAGCGTTTCGGGACAGGGTGGAGCTTTCTTT. Protein product: CSVSGQGGAFF.

The chain couples TRBV24-1 to TRBJ1-5; no clear D gene. CDR3 length: 14 amino acids. The ends were cut back, 4 bases at V and 4 bases at J, with 10 bases in the middle. The germline CDR1 and CDR2 sequences are KGHDR and SFDVKD. CDR3 bases: TGTGCCACCAGTGACTCCTTGGAAAATCAGCCCCAGCATTTT. Translated: CATSDSLENQPQHF.

V is TRBV10-2 and J is TRBJ2-3; D is ambiguous. Trimming cost V 5 bases and J 4 bases, with 10 bases left between them. The CDR3 has 13 residues. In germline, CDR1 is WSHSY, CDR2 SAAADI. The CDR3 sequence is CASSPSPPDTQYF. DNA of the CDR3: TGCGCCAGCAGTCCTTCCCCCCCAGATACGCAGTATTTT.

The chain has TRBV16 and TRBJ2-3; 7 bases fit TRBD1. The CDR3 is 16 amino acids. The V gene end was trimmed by 0 bases and the J gene end by 5 bases; junction bases not matched to a gene: 8. CDR1 and CDR2 from the germline V gene are KGHSY and FQNENV. Here the CDR3 DNA reads TGTGCCAGCAGCCAATCGGCGAACAGGGGCATAGATACGCAGTATTTT. Its protein product is CASSQSANRGIDTQYF.

The chain is built from TRBV9 and TRBJ1-5; D is possibly TRBD1 (6 bases). The germline CDR1 and CDR2 sequences are SGDLS and YYNGEE. This CDR3 is built from 15 residues. Between the trimmed V and J ends, which lost 4 bases and 4 bases, there was a span of 15 bases. The CDR3 DNA reads TGTGCCAGCAGCTCGGGGGGGGCTCGGAATCAGCCCCAGCATTTT. Residues: CASSSGGARNQPQHF.

The chain uses TRBV19 and TRBJ1-5; 7 bases line up with TRBD1. CDR1 is LNHDA and CDR2 is SQIVND in the germline V gene (reference sequence). The J segment lost 1 base and the V segment lost 5 bases, leaving 8 bases of the junction unmatched. This CDR3 is built from 16 residues. The CDR3 sequence is CASSLFPTGSNQPQHF. The CDR3 region has the DNA TGTGCCAGTAGTCTCTTCCCGACAGGGAGCAATCAGCCCCAGCATTTT.

The chain employs TRBV18 and TRBJ1-1, with unresolved D. This CDR3 is 13 amino acids long. Germline-derived CDR1 and CDR2 are KGHSH and LQKENI. With 3 bases removed from V and 7 bases from J, the gap between germline ends came to 12 bases. The CDR3 spells CASSPRQSGEAFF. In DNA, the CDR3 is TGTGCCAGCTCACCCCGACAAAGCGGTGAAGCTTTCTTT.

This rearrangement joins TRBV18 to TRBJ1-2; the D gene is possibly TRBD1 (5 bases). This CDR3 spans 13 amino acids. V gave up 2 bases and J gave up 6 bases, with 10 bases separating them. The V gene's germline CDR1 is KGHSH and CDR2 LQKENI. The CDR3 loop reads CASSPKLGHGYTF. The CDR3 DNA sequence: TGTGCCAGCTCACCAAAGTTGGGACATGGCTACACCTTC. The complete variable domain, with remaining parts taken from reference TRBV18 and TRBJ1-2, reads NAGVMQNPRHLVRRRGQEARLRCSPMKGHSHVYWYRQLPEEGLKFMVYLQKENIIDESGMPKERFSAEFPKEGPSILRIQQVVRGDSAAYFCASSPKLGHGYTFGSGTRLTVV.

CDR3 nucleotides: TGTGCCAGCAGCTTAAAAGGTCGAGAGACCCAGTACTTC. It encodes CASSLKGRETQYF. The gene calls are TRBV11-3 and TRBJ2-5; no firm D call. Per germline, CDR1 SGHNT and CDR2 YENEEA. V shed 2 bases and J shed 4 bases, with 8 bases lying between them. This CDR3 spans 13 amino acids.

V and J are TRBV28 and TRBJ1-2; 10 nucleotides align to TRBD1. This CDR3 is built from 15 residues. V lost 6 bases to trimming and J lost 6 bases; unmatched junction nucleotides: 10. The V gene's germline CDR1 is MDHEN and CDR2 SYDVKM. The CDR3 coding sequence is TGTGCCAGCAGCGGGGGCGGGACAGGGGACGATGGCTACACCTTC. Protein sequence: CASSGGGTGDDGYTF.

The rearrangement joins TRBV5-4 to TRBJ2-7; 8 bases match TRBD1. After removal of 6 bases from V and 4 bases from J, the junction contained 9 bases not matched to a gene. Germline V gene data show CDR1 as SGHNT and CDR2 as YYREEE (reference sequence). The CDR3 spans 14 residues. The CDR3 sequence: CASKGQVDGYEQYF. CDR3 DNA: TGTGCCAGCAAGGGACAGGTGGACGGTTACGAGCAGTACTTC.

This CDR3 is CASIIPPRAGYGYTF. CDR3 DNA: TGTGCCAGCATAATTCCCCCTAGGGCGGGCTATGGCTACACCTTC. This rearrangement joins TRBV6-4 to TRBJ1-2; D remains unclear. The CDR3 is 15 amino acids. Germline lookup yields CDR1 MRHNA and CDR2 SNTAGT. The V end was cut by 7 bases, the J end by 4 bases, with 19 bases between.

J is TRBJ1-4 and V is TRBV28; D possibly corresponds to TRBD1 (5 bases). CDR3 length equals 13 residues. Trimming stripped 1 base from V and 9 bases from J, with 9 bases between. Germline CDR1 is MDHEN and CDR2 is SYDVKM. The CDR3 spells CASSLYKGKKLFF. DNA for the CDR3: TGTGCCAGCAGTTTATATAAGGGGAAAAAACTGTTTTTT.

The V and J genes are TRBV27 and TRBJ2-2; no firm D call. Germline CDR1 and CDR2: MNHEY and SMNVEV (reference sequence). Trimming shortened V by 6 bases and J by 4 bases, and 15 bases separated the two germline ends. The CDR3 is 15 amino acids. This CDR3 is CASRGFQHFTGELFF. The CDR3, as DNA: TGTGCCAGCAGGGGGTTCCAGCACTTCACCGGGGAGCTGTTTTTT.